This T cell receptor (beta chain) stems from a study of T cell responses to AZD1222 COVID-19 vaccine. Sequencing used immunoSEQ multiplex PCR; TCRdb keeps in-frame clones, though not all of them. The sample holds around 140,000 clones, about 90% seen once. General study findings and limits: Among spike-specific TCRs, nearly half reportedly target unmutated variant regions. White British people made up most donors, females outnumbered males, and clonal diversity was possibly underestimated.

V was clipped by 4 bases and J by 3 bases, with 7 bases between them. CDR3 length: 13 amino acids. About this clone: As yet, its antigen is unknown.

The sequences come from peripheral blood, collected 28 days after the second dose of the MenACWY control vaccine. This sequence originates from an adult who received the MenACWY meningococcal vaccine as a control. The V and J genes are TRBV12-3 or TRBV12-4 and TRBJ2-1; D uncertain. The CDR3 nucleotides are TGTGCCAGCAGTTCTCAAAACTACAATGAGCAGTTCTTC. Protein sequence: CASSSQNYNEQFF.